This TCR beta chain was sequenced in a study of T cell responses to AZD1222 COVID-19 vaccine. Study observations and caveats: Reportedly, nearly half of unique spike TCRs recognized epitopes outside B.1.351/B.1.1.7 mutations. Spike-specific TCR breadth and depth went up after people got two AZD1222 doses. In a largely white British group with more females than males, clonal diversity was possibly underestimated.

TCRdb keeps only in-frame clones here, not all; method: immunoSEQ multiplex PCR. There are roughly 120,000 clones in the sample; 80% to 95% occur only once, and 2% to 2.5% lies in the top ten. Of note for this clone: What it binds is not known.

The germline V gene encodes CDR1 SQVTM and CDR2 ANQGSEA. The CDR3 is made up of 14 amino acids. Between the trimmed V and J ends, which lost 5 bases and 3 bases, there was a span of 14 bases. Specimen: peripheral blood, collected 28 days after the second AZD1222 dose. The chain couples TRBV29-1 to TRBJ2-1, with D perhaps matching TRBD1 (6 bases). The clonotype was recovered from an adult who received the AZD1222 COVID-19 vaccine. The CDR3 DNA is TGCAGCGTTTCCTCGGGACACCACTACAATGAGCAGTTCTTC. Encoded protein: CSVSSGHHYNEQFF.